This T cell receptor (beta chain) was profiled in a study of CD8+ T cells in alopecia areata. V lost 3 bases to trimming and J lost 7 bases; unmatched junction nucleotides: 5. The CDR3 length is 13 residues. CDR1 PRHDT and CDR2 FYEKMQ come from the germline V gene (reference sequence). Following extraction, RNA underwent reverse transcription to cDNA, which served as the sequencing template. Using immunoSEQ multiplex PCR, the repertoire was profiled, and TCRdb retains in-frame clones only, with some absent. The table lists 120,000 or so clones, around 50% of them singletons. This clone was detected only once. Alopecia areata patients had lesional scalp punch biopsies and peripheral blood taken from them.

The V call is TRBV13, the J call TRBJ2-7; TRBD1 matches at 8 bases. The TCR sequence derives from a human donor with alopecia areata. Sequencing used NKG2D-low CD8+ T cells sorted from blood. CDR3 nucleotide sequence: TGTGCCAGCAGCTTGGGACAGGCGTTGGAGCAGTACTTC. This encodes CASSLGQALEQYF.